This entry describes one T cell receptor (beta chain). Its antigen is undetermined. These data belong to a study of cytomegalovirus exposure and HLA in healthy donors. Study-wide results and limits: Subsequent analysis found a tendency for first-cohort TCR clusters to co-occur within the 90 to 150 validation repertoires. The study put roughly 160 TCR beta chains on its list as cytomegalovirus-associated.

The assay was immunoSEQ multiplex PCR, and TCRdb's table has in-frame clones only and misses some. The table shows more than 200,000 clones, with less than 90% occurring only once. Germline CDR1 reads SGHTA; CDR2 reads FQGNSA. The CDR3 has 18 residues. V trimming: 4 bases; J trimming: 2 bases; junction bases outside the gene matches: 15. Sequenced input: PBMCs. This sequence joins TRBV7-2 and TRBJ2-3, with TRBD2 matching 7 bases. The clonotype comes from a man aged 18 to 29 in good health and CMV-seropositive. CDR3 sequence: CASSSPPGGTHHTDTQYF. As DNA, the CDR3 is TGTGCCAGCAGCTCCCCCCCGGGAGGCACACACCACACAGATACGCAGTATTTT.